The 13 T cell receptor beta chains listed next were all sequenced from one sample in a study of STAT5B mutations in CD4+ large granular lymphocyte leukemia (dated by TCRdb to between 2021 and 2024). The library was made by the immunoSEQ multiplex PCR assay. As stored in TCRdb, this immuneACCESS dataset retains in-frame rearrangements with V and J assigned. A fraction of the clones does not appear; measured against another copy, unresolved V genes explain less than half of the discrepancy, and the remainder lacks a known reason. This sample gives some 30,000 clones in total; roughly 76% of them show up just once. The top ten clonotypes cover approximately 4% of the sample. The specimen sequenced was CD4+ T cells from blood buffy coats. The source of these receptors is a human donor in good health.

The genes are TRBV2 and TRBJ2-6, with D perhaps being TRBD1 or TRBD2 (5 bases each). V lost 6 bases to trimming and J lost 2 bases, with 14 bases between them. Germline V gives CDR1 SNHLY, CDR2 FYNNEI. The CDR3 loop spans 16 amino acids. The CDR3 sequence is CASSPVRDPGANVLTF. The CDR3 nucleotides read TGTGCCAGCAGCCCCGTAAGGGACCCTGGGGCCAACGTCCTGACTTTC. The full variable domain, completed using reference TRBV2 and TRBJ2-6, is EPEVTQTPSHQVTQMGQEVILRCVPISNHLYFYWYRQILGQKVEFLVSFYNNEISEKSEIFDDQFSVERPDGSNFTLKIRSTKLEDSAMYFCASSPVRDPGANVLTFGAGSRLTVL.

This clone has a single count. The rearrangement joins TRBV28 to TRBJ1-2; 7 bases are shared with TRBD1. Germline V gives CDR1 MDHEN, CDR2 SYDVKM. Losses at the gene ends were 2 bases for V and 8 bases for J; bases not matched to a gene: 8. The CDR3 extends over 14 amino acids. The CDR3 coding sequence is TGTGCCAGCAGTTTACCCGACAGGGTAGGAGGCTACACCTTC. Translation: CASSLPDRVGGYTF.

V and J are TRBV15 and TRBJ1-2; TRBD1 matches at 10 bases. This CDR3 is built from 13 residues. CDR1 and CDR2 (germline): LNHNV, YYDKDF (reference sequence). With V trimmed by 6 bases and J by 4 bases, 2 bases remained unmatched. The CDR3 here is CATRRTGGYGYTF. The CDR3 nucleotides read TGTGCCACCAGACGGACAGGGGGCTATGGCTACACCTTC.

The chain links TRBV7-2 to TRBJ2-7; no clear D. Trimming took off 1 base at V and 1 base at J, with 11 bases between the two ends. Germline CDR1 reads SGHTA; CDR2 reads FQGNSA. CDR3 length: 15 amino acids. The CDR3 sequence is CASSLGPGESYEQYF. The DNA of the CDR3 is TGTGCCAGCAGCTTAGGCCCCGGTGAATCCTACGAGCAGTACTTC.

The count of this clone is one. The chain joins TRBV4-2 to TRBJ2-7; D ambiguous. Germline CDR1 LGHNA, CDR2 YNFKEQ. This CDR3 contains 15 residues. V was pared by 6 bases and J by 2 bases, with 17 bases between. The DNA for the CDR3 is TGTGCCAGCAGTCCTTCACCCGACAAACCCTACGAGCAGTACTTC. Translating it yields CASSPSPDKPYEQYF.

This chain uses TRBV28 with TRBJ1-4; 11 nucleotides match TRBD1. CDR1 and CDR2 from the germline V gene are MDHEN and SYDVKM. Unmatched junction bases numbered 9, after V lost 1 base and J lost 2 bases. The CDR3 length is 19 residues. CDR3 nucleotides: TGTGCCAGCAGTTTATTCGTCGGGGACAGGGGGTACACTAATGAAAAACTGTTTTTT. Amino acids: CASSLFVGDRGYTNEKLFF. The full variable domain, rest sourced from reference TRBV28 and TRBJ1-4, is DVKVTQSSRYLVKRTGEKVFLECVQDMDHENMFWYRQDPGLGLRLIYFSYDVKMKEKGDIPEGYSVSREKKERFSLILESASTNQTSMYLCASSLFVGDRGYTNEKLFFGSGTQLSVL.

The chain combines TRBV29-1 with TRBJ1-2, with D possibly matching TRBD1 (6 bases). In germline, CDR1 is SQVTM, CDR2 ANQGSEA. Between the trimmed V and J ends, which lost 6 bases and 8 bases, there was a span of 22 bases. This CDR3 region has 14 residues. This CDR3 reads CSVDTRDTSSGYTF. CDR3 bases: TGCAGCGTCGATACTCGGGACACCAGTTCAGGCTACACCTTC.

The chain uses TRBV5-8 and TRBJ2-5; D possibly corresponds to TRBD1 (5 bases). The CDR3 extends over 14 amino acids. Germline values: CDR1 SGHTS, CDR2 YDEGEE. Trimming pared 0 bases from V and 5 bases from J, leaving 11 bases between. CDR3 amino acids: CASSLEPGRETQYF. The CDR3 region has the DNA TGTGCCAGCAGCTTGGAGCCAGGGCGGGAGACCCAGTACTTC.

This clone was seen a single time. The chain combines TRBV11-2 with TRBJ1-5; TRBD1 matches at 7 bases. The CDR3 runs to 18 residues. CDR1 and CDR2 from the germline V gene are SGHAT and FQNNGV. The J segment lost 3 bases and the V segment lost 4 bases, leaving 15 bases of the junction unmatched. CDR3 loop: CASSSAGFRGRANQPQHF. The CDR3 DNA sequence: TGTGCCAGCAGCTCAGCCGGGTTCAGGGGGAGGGCCAATCAGCCCCAGCATTTT.

The chain joins TRBV27 to TRBJ1-6; weak D call: TRBD1 (6 bases). The CDR3 is 17 amino acids. Trimming removed 6 bases from V and 10 bases from J, with 25 bases in between. The V gene's germline CDR1 is MNHEY and CDR2 SMNVEV (reference sequence). CDR3 region: CASSTRGGRFSSSPLHF. CDR3 DNA sequence: TGTGCCAGCAGCACCCGAGGGGGGCGCTTCTCCTCCTCACCCCTCCACTTT.

The chain links TRBV19 to TRBJ1-1; D is possibly TRBD1 (6 bases). CDR1 is LNHDA and CDR2 is SQIVND in the germline V gene (reference sequence). V was pared by 8 bases and J by 4 bases, with 14 bases between. The CDR3 has 13 residues. The DNA for the CDR3 is TGTGCCAGTGAGGACAGTTCGGGCACTGAAGCTTTCTTT. This encodes CASEDSSGTEAFF.

The chain combines TRBV18 with TRBJ2-2; D is possibly TRBD2 (6 bases). Germline CDR1 reads KGHSH; CDR2 reads LQKENI. The germline V and J ends were trimmed by 6 bases and 3 bases, with 11 bases remaining between them. The CDR3 length is 14 residues. The DNA for the CDR3 is TGTGCCAGCTCCGGTCCGGGAGACACCGGGGAGCTGTTTTTT. This codes for CASSGPGDTGELFF.

This chain connects TRBV10-3 to TRBJ2-3; D is uncertain. The CDR3 covers 14 residues. Germline values: CDR1 ENHRY, CDR2 SYGVKD. V was clipped by 9 bases and J by 1 base, with 14 bases between them. Here the CDR3 reads CAITPSPGTDTQYF. CDR3 nucleotide sequence: TGTGCCATTACCCCCAGCCCGGGCACAGATACGCAGTATTTT.